This T cell receptor (beta chain) comes out of a study of blood T cells in healthy people across ages. The CDR3 is made up of 15 amino acids. V was clipped by 6 bases and J by 5 bases, with 20 bases between them. Alongside a J-beta primer mix, a sample-barcoded 5' primer served in a second PCR lasting about 7 to 11 cycles. TCRdb fed the 5' RACE reads into MiXCR, producing one record per CDR3 protein. Altogether some 860,000 distinct CDR3 sequences are present, approximately 53% being singletons, with the ten largest covering 25% to 30%. This clonotype is a singleton in its sample. The chain recombines TRBV12-3 or TRBV12-4 with TRBJ2-7; the D gene is possibly TRBD1 (6 bases). The receptor was isolated from a man aged 40-55 years in good health. The sample taken for sequencing was blood. CDR3 region: CASRQTGSGLDEQYF. The CDR3 DNA sequence: TGTGCCAGCAGACAAACAGGGTCGGGGCTTGACGAGCAGTACTTC.